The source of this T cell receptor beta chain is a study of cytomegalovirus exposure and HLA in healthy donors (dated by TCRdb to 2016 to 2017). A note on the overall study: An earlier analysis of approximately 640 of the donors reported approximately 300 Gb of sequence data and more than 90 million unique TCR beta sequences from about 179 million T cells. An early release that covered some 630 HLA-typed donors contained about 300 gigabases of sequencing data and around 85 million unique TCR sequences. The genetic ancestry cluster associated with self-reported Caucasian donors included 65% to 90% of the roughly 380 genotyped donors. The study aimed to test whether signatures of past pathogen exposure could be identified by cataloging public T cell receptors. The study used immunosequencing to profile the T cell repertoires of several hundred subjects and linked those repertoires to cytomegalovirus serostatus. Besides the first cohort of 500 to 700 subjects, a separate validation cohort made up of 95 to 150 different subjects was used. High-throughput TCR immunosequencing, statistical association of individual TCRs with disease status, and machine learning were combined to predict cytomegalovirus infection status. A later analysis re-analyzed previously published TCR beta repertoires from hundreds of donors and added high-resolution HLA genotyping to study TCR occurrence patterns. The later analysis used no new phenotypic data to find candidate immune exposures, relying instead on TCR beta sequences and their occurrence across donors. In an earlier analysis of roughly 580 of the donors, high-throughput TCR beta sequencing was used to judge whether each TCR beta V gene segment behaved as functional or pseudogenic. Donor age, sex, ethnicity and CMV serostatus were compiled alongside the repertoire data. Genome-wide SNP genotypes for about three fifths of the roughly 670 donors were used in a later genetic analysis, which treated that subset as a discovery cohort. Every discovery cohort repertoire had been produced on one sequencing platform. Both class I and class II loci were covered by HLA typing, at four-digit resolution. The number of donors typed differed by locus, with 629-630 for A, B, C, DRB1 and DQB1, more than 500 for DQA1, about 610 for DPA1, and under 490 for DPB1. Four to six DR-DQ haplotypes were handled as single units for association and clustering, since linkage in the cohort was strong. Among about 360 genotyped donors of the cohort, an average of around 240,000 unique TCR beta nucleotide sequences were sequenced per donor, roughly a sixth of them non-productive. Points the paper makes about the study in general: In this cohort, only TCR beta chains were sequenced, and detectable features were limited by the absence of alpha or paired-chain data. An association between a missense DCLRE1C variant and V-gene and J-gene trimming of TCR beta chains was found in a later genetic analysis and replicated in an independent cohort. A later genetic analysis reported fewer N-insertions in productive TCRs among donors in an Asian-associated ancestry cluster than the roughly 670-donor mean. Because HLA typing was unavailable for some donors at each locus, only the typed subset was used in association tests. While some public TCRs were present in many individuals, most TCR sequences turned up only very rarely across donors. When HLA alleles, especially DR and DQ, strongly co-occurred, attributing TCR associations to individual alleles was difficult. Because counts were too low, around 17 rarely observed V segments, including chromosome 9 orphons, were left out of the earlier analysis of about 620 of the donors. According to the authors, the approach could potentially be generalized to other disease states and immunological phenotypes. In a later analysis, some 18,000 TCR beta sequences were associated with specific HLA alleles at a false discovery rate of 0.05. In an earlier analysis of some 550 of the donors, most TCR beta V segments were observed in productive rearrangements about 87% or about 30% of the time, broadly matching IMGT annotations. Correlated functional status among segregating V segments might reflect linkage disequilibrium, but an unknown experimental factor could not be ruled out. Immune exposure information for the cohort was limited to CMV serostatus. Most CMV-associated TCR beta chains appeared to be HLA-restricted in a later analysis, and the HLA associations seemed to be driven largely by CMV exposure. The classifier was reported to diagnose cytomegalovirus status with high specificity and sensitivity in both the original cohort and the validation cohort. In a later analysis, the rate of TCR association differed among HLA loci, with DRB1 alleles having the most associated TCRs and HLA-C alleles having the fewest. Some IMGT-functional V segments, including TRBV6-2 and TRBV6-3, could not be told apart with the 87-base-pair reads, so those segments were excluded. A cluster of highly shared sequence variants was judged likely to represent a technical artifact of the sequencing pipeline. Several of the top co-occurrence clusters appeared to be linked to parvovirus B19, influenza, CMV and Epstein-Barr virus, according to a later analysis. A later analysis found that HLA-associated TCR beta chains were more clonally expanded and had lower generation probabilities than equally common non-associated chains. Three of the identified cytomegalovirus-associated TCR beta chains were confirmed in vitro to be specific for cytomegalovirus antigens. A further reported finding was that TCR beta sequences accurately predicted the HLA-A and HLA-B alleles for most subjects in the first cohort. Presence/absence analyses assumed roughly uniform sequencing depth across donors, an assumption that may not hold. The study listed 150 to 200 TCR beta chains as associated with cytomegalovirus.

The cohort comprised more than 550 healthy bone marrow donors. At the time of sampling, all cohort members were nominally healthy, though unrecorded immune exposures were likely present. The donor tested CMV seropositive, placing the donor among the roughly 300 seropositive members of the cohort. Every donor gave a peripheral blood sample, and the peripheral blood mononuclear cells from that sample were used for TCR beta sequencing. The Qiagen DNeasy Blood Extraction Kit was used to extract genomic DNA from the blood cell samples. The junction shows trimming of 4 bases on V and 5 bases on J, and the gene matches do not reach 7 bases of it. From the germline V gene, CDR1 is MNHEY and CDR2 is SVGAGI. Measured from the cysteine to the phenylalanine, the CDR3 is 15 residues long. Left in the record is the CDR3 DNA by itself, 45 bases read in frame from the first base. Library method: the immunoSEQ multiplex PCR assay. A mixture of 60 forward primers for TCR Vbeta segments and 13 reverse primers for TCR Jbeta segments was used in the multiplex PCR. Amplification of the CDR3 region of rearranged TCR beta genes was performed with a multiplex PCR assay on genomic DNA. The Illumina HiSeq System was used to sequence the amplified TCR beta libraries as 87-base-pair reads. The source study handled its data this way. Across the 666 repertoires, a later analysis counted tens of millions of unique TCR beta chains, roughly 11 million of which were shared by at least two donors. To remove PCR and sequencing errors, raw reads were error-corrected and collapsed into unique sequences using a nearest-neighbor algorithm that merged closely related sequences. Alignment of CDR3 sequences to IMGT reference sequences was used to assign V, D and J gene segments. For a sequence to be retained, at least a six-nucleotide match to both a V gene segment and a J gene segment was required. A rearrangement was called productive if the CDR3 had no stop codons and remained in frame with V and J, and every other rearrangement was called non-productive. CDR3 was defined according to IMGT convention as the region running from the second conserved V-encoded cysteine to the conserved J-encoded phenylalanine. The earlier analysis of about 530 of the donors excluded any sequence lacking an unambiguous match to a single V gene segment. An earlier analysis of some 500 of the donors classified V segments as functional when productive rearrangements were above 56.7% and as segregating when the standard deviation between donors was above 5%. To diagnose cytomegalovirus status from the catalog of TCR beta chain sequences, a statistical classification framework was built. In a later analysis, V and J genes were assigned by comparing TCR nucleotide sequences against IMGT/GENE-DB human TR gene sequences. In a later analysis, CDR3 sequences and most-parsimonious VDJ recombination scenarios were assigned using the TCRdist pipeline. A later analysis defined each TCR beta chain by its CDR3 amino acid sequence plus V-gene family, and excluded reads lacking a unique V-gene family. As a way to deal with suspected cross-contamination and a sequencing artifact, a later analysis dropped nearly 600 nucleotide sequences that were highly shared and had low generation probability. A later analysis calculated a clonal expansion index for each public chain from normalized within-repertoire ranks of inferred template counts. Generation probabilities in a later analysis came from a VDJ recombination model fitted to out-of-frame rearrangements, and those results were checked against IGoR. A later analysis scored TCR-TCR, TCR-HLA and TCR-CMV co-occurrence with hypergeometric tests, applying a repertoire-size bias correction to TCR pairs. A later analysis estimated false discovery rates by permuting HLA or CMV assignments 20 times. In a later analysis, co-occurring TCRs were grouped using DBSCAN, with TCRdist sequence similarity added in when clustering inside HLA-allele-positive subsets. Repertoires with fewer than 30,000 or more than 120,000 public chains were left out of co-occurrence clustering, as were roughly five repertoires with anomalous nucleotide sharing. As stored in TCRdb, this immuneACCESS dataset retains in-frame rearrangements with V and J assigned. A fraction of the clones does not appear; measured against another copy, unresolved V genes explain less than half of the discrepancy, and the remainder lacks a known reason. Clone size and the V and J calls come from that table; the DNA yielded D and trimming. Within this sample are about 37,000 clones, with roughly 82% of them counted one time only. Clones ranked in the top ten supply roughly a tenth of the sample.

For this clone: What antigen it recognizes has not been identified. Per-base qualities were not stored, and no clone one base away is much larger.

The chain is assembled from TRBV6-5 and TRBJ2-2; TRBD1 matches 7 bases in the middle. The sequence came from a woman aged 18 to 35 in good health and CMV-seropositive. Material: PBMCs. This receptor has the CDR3 CASSSGGVGTGELFF. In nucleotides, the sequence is TGTGCCAGCAGTTCAGGGGGAGTCGGGACCGGGGAGCTGTTTTTT.